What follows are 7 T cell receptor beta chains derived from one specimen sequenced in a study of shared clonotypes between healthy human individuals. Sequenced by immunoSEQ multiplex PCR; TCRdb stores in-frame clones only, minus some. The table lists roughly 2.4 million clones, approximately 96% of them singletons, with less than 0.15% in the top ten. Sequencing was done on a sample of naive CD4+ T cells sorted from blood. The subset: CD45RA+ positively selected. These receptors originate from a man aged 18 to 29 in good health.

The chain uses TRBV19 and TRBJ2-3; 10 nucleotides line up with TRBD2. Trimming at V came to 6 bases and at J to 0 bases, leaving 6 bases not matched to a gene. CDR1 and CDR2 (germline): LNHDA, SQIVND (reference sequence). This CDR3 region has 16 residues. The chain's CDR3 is CASRLAGTPSTDTQYF. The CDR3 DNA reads TGTGCCAGTAGACTAGCGGGGACTCCTAGCACAGATACGCAGTATTTT.

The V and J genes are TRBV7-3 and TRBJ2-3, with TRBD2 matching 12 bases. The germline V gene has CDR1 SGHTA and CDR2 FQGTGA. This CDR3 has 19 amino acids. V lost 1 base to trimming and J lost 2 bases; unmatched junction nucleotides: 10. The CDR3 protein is CASSLIALAGGRDTDTQYF. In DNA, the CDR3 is TGTGCCAGCAGCTTAATAGCACTAGCGGGGGGCCGAGACACAGATACGCAGTATTTT.

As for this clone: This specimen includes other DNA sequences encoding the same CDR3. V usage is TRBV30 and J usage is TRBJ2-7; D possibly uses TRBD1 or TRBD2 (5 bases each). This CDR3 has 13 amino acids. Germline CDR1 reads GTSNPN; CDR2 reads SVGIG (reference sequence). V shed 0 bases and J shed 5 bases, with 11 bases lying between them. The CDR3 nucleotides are TGTGCCTGGAGTGTACGGGGCGGTAACGAGCAGTACTTC. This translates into CAWSVRGGNEQYF. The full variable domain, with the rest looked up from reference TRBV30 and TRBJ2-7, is SQTIHQWPATLVQPVGSPLSLECTVEGTSNPNLYWYRQAAGRGLQLLFYSVGIGQISSEVPQNLSASRPQDRQFILSSKKLLLSDSGFYLCAWSVRGGNEQYFGPGTRLTVT.

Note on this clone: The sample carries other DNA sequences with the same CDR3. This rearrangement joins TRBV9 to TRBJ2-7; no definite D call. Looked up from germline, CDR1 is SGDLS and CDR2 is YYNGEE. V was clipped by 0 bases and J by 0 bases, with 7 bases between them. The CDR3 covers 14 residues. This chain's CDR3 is CASSVEDGSYEQYF. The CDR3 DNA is TGTGCCAGCAGCGTAGAGGACGGCTCCTACGAGCAGTACTTC. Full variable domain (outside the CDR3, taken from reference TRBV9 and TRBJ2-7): DSGVTQTPKHLITATGQRVTLRCSPRSGDLSVYWYQQSLDQGLQFLIQYYNGEERAKGNILERFSAQQFPDLHSELNLSSLELGDSALYFCASSVEDGSYEQYFGPGTRLTVT.

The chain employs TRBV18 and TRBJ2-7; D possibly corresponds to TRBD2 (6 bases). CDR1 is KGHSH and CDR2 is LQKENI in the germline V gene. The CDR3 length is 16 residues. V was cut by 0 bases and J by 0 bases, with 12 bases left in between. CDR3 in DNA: TGTGCCAGCTCACCACCGTTCCGGGGGAACTCCTACGAGCAGTACTTC. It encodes CASSPPFRGNSYEQYF.

CDR3 DNA sequence: TGTGCCAGTAGTATAGCCTCCGAAGCTTTCTTT. This sequence encodes CASSIASEAFF. This chain uses TRBV19 with TRBJ1-1; D gene ambiguous. Trimming stripped 1 base from V and 8 bases from J, with 5 bases between. There are 11 residues in the CDR3. CDR1 and CDR2 from the germline V gene are LNHDA and SQIVND (reference sequence). Looking up the rest from reference TRBV19 and TRBJ1-1 gives the full variable domain: DGGITQSPKYLFRKEGQNVTLSCEQNLNHDAMYWYRQDPGQGLRLIYYSQIVNDFQKGDIAEGYSVSREKKESFPLTVTSAQKNPTAFYLCASSIASEAFFGQGTRLTVV.

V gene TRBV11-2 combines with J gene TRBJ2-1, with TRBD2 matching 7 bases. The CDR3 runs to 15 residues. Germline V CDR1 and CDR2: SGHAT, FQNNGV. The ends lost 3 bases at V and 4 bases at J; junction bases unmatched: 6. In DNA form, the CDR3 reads TGTGCCAGCAGCTTGAAGAGCGGGGATTACAATGAGCAGTTCTTC. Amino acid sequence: CASSLKSGDYNEQFF.